These 23 T cell receptor beta chains originate from one sample sequenced in a study of cytomegalovirus exposure and HLA in healthy donors. Primers included in the PCR were 60 Vbeta and 13 Jbeta primers. Generated by immunoSEQ multiplex PCR, the TCRdb table keeps only in-frame clones and is missing some. The data show 110,000 to 150,000 clones, around 80% seen once. The specimen was PBMCs. These receptors came from a female donor in good health and CMV-seronegative.

This chain uses TRBV9 with TRBJ2-3, with 7 bases matching TRBD1. This CDR3 has 14 residues. Germline V gene data show CDR1 as SGDLS and CDR2 as YYNGEE. V trimming: 0 bases; J trimming: 6 bases; junction bases outside the gene matches: 4. CDR3 in DNA: TGTGCCAGCAGCGTAGAGACAGGGTGGGATACGCAGTATTTT. Amino acid sequence: CASSVETGWDTQYF.

CDR3 amino acids: CASSLVDRGRNQPQHF. As DNA, the CDR3 is TGTGCCAGCAGCTTAGTGGACAGGGGTAGGAATCAGCCCCAGCATTTT. This sequence joins TRBV7-2 and TRBJ1-5; 9 nucleotides agree with TRBD1. V was pared by 1 base and J by 4 bases, with 5 bases of the junction left unmatched. The CDR3 runs to 16 residues. Germline V CDR1 and CDR2: SGHTA, FQGNSA.

The rearrangement links TRBV1 to TRBJ1-5. TRBV1 is described as a pseudogene. The CDR3 consists of 18 residues. CDR3 sequence reads: CTSSQKRKEIFWNQPQHF. In DNA, the CDR3 is TGCACCAGCAGCCAGAAAAGGAAGGAGATTTTCTGGAATCAGCCCCAGCATTTT.

Of note for this clone: At one end, the junction sequence differs from germline, possibly due to a read error. This sequence joins TRBV7-6 and TRBJ1-2; 12 positions agree with TRBD1. Germline CDR1 and CDR2: SGHVS and FNYEAQ. The CDR3 spans 17 residues. The CDR3 bases are TGTGCCAGCGGCTTAGCGGTGGGACAGGGGGCTGGCTATGGCTACACCTTC. Its translation is CASGLAVGQGAGYGYTF.

This clone came up once. The genes are TRBV7-9 and TRBJ2-7; 10 bases fit TRBD1. Germline V lookup: CDR1 SEHNR, CDR2 FQNEAQ (reference sequence). After removal of 5 bases from V and 2 bases from J, the junction contained 6 bases not matched to a gene. This CDR3 has 15 amino acids. The CDR3 nucleotides are TGTGCCAGCAGCCCAAGGACAGGGGGGACCTACGAGCAGTACTTC. It yields the protein CASSPRTGGTYEQYF.

This chain joins TRBV28 and TRBJ1-2, with D hard to call. The CDR3 runs 17 residues. With 3 bases removed from V and 4 bases from J, the gap between germline ends came to 21 bases. Germline V CDR1 and CDR2: MDHEN, SYDVKM. The CDR3 DNA follows: TGTGCCAGCAGTTTGTCCTCTAGACCGGACTGGGGCTATGGCTACACCTTC. This translates into CASSLSSRPDWGYGYTF.

In regard to this clone: Other nucleotide sequences in the sample specify the same CDR3. The chain joins TRBV2 to TRBJ1-5, with D tentatively TRBD1 (5 bases). The V gene lost 2 bases and the J gene lost 4 bases, with 9 bases spanning the gap. The CDR3 contains 14 residues. CDR1 and CDR2 from the germline V gene are SNHLY and FYNNEI. The CDR3: CASSESRGNQPQHF. The DNA for the CDR3 is TGTGCCAGCAGTGAATCGCGGGGGAATCAGCCCCAGCATTTT.

The chain is built from TRBV5-1 and TRBJ1-1, with 7 bases fitting TRBD1. This CDR3 comprises 14 residues. Losses at the gene ends were 0 bases for V and 6 bases for J; bases not matched to a gene: 5. Germline CDR1 reads SGHRS; CDR2 reads YFSETQ. DNA for the CDR3: TGCGCCAGCAGCTTGGAACAGGGGAGCGCTGAAGCTTTCTTT. This encodes CASSLEQGSAEAFF.

This chain joins TRBV10-3 and TRBJ2-2, with D tentatively TRBD2 (6 bases). CDR1 and CDR2 (germline): ENHRY, SYGVKD. The V end was cut by 2 bases, the J end by 1 base, with 11 bases between. This CDR3 has 16 amino acids. The CDR3 nucleotides are TGTGCCATCAGTGAGGGGAGGACGGAGAACACCGGGGAGCTGTTTTTT. It yields the protein CAISEGRTENTGELFF.

The chain carries TRBV6-1 and TRBJ1-2; D not resolved. Per the germline V gene, CDR1 is MNHNS and CDR2 is SASEGT. The CDR3 extends over 14 amino acids. Trimming shortened V by 0 bases and J by 8 bases, and 13 bases separated the two germline ends. The CDR3 loop is CASSEAFEGFGYTF. Written as DNA, the CDR3 is TGTGCCAGCAGTGAAGCATTCGAGGGCTTCGGCTACACCTTC.

V is TRBV6-4 and J is TRBJ2-1, with a weak D call TRBD2 (6 bases). The V and J ends lost 0 bases and 4 bases respectively, with 16 bases between them. The CDR3 is 17 residues long. Germline V lookup: CDR1 MRHNA, CDR2 SNTAGT. This CDR3 is CASSDSRGTGLYNEQFF. DNA of the CDR3: TGTGCCAGCAGTGACTCTCGTGGTACGGGACTTTACAATGAGCAGTTCTTC.

This clone was seen a few times. Germline and junction disagree at one end, which may indicate a read error. The chain is built from TRBV6-1 and TRBJ2-7; 8 bases fit TRBD2. The length of the CDR3 is 15 residues. Germline CDR1 MNHNS, CDR2 SASEGT. CDR3 sequence reads: CASTLSGSDSHEQYF. Here the CDR3 DNA reads TGTGCCAGCACCCTAAGCGGGAGTGACTCCCACGAGCAGTACTTC.

The chain is built from TRBV28 and TRBJ2-2; weak D call: TRBD1 (5 bases). Germline values: CDR1 MDHEN, CDR2 SYDVKM. This CDR3 is built from 14 residues. V was pared by 7 bases and J by 7 bases, with 16 bases between. The CDR3 DNA is TGTGCCAGCAAGGGCTCAGGGTTGGGCGGGGAGCTGTTTTTT. Encoded protein: CASKGSGLGGELFF.

This clone was detected a few times. The chain recombines TRBV30 with TRBJ2-1, with 10 nucleotides matching TRBD2. Germline V lookup: CDR1 GTSNPN, CDR2 SVGIG (reference sequence). V was pared by 4 bases and J by 7 bases, with 16 bases of the junction left unmatched. This CDR3 has 17 residues. The CDR3 nucleotides read TGTGCCTGGAATCGTATCCGGACTAGCGGAGAAACAAATGAGCAGTTCTTC. Protein: CAWNRIRTSGETNEQFF.

This rearrangement joins TRBV18 to TRBJ2-7; D ambiguous. Per the germline V gene, CDR1 is KGHSH and CDR2 is LQKENI. The CDR3 loop spans 14 amino acids. V dropped 0 bases and J dropped 5 bases, with 11 bases sitting between them. DNA for the CDR3: TGTGCCAGCTCACCACCGCATAGCCCTCACGAGCAGTACTTC. Translation: CASSPPHSPHEQYF. The full variable domain, with the rest looked up from reference TRBV18 and TRBJ2-7, is NAGVMQNPRHLVRRRGQEARLRCSPMKGHSHVYWYRQLPEEGLKFMVYLQKENIIDESGMPKERFSAEFPKEGPSILRIQQVVRGDSAAYFCASSPPHSPHEQYFGPGTRLTVT.

CDR3 coding DNA: TGTGCCAGCAGAGACAGGGACCCCTCTAGCACAGATACGCAGTATTTT. Translated: CASRDRDPSSTDTQYF. The rearrangement links TRBV2 to TRBJ2-3; 7 positions agree with TRBD1. Germline V gives CDR1 SNHLY, CDR2 FYNNEI. V lost 6 bases, J lost 0 bases, and 9 bases stayed unmatched. The CDR3 covers 16 residues.

Turning to this clone: At one end the junction does not follow the germline gene, possibly because of a read error. The rearrangement joins TRBV5-1 to TRBJ1-1; the D gene is possibly TRBD1 (6 bases). Germline loops: CDR1 SGHRS, CDR2 YFSETQ. The CDR3 length is 16 residues. CDR3: CASSLGTGRVNPEAFF. The CDR3 DNA follows: TGCGCCAGCAGCTTGGGTACAGGGAGGGTGAACCCTGAAGCTTTCTTT.

This clone was detected a few times. This rearrangement joins TRBV6-5 to TRBJ1-1, with 7 bases that match TRBD1. In germline, CDR1 is MNHEY, CDR2 SVGAGI. Trimming cost V 2 bases and J 5 bases; bases outside gene matches: 5. The CDR3 runs 14 residues. CDR3 sequence reads: CASSYGGGRTEAFF. The DNA for the CDR3 is TGTGCCAGCAGTTACGGAGGGGGCAGGACTGAAGCTTTCTTT.

The chain uses TRBV27 and TRBJ2-3, with 12 bases aligning to TRBD2. The CDR3 spans 18 residues. V trimming: 6 bases; J trimming: 2 bases; junction bases outside the gene matches: 12. Germline V lookup: CDR1 MNHEY, CDR2 SMNVEV (reference sequence). The CDR3 DNA reads as TGTGCCAGCAGCCCAACCGTAAGACTAGCGGGAGACACAGATACGCAGTATTTT. It yields the protein CASSPTVRLAGDTDTQYF.

V usage is TRBV6-1 and J usage is TRBJ2-2; TRBD1 agrees at 9 bases. Trimming removed 4 bases from V and 4 bases from J; junction bases left unmatched: 4. The germline V gene has CDR1 MNHNS and CDR2 SASEGT. This CDR3 is 15 amino acids long. CDR3 nucleotides: TGTGCCAGCAGTGGCCGGGACAGGGTCACCGGGGAGCTGTTTTTT. Amino acids: CASSGRDRVTGELFF.

The chain combines TRBV7-9 with TRBJ2-2; D is perhaps TRBD2 (5 bases). The CDR3 totals 16 residues. The ends were cut back, 2 bases at V and 8 bases at J, with 18 bases in the middle. Germline CDR1 and CDR2: SEHNR and FQNEAQ (reference sequence). The CDR3 coding sequence is TGTGCCAGCAGCTTATTTTTGAGGGAGTCGAGGGGGGAGCTGTTTTTT. The encoded protein is CASSLFLRESRGELFF.

The CDR3 DNA reads as TGTGCCAGCACCAAGGAGAGGGGGCGGAATCAGCCCCAGCATTTT. Encoded protein: CASTKERGRNQPQHF. This rearrangement joins TRBV6-6 to TRBJ1-5; 7 bases agree with TRBD1. CDR1 is MNHNY, CDR2 SVGAGI, per germline (reference sequence). V shed 7 bases, J shed 4 bases, and the junction held 10 bases outside the gene matches. The CDR3 totals 15 residues.

V usage is TRBV9 and J usage is TRBJ2-3; D unclear. This CDR3 spans 16 amino acids. CDR1 and CDR2 (germline): SGDLS, YYNGEE. Trimming took off 0 bases at V and 2 bases at J, with 13 bases between the two ends. CDR3 sequence (DNA): TGTGCCAGCAGCGTAGAAGGCGGAGAGCCCACAGATACGCAGTATTTT. Translating gives CASSVEGGEPTDTQYF.